This T cell receptor beta chain is drawn from a study of vaccination and CD4 T cells after COVID-19. Overall study: For a few convalescent patients, sampling occurred both at day 14 and at days 161 to 241 after vaccination.

Noted time point: late sampling 161 to 241 days after vaccination in a few convalescent patients. Noted treatment: roughly 10-day PBMC culture with coronavirus spike peptide pools or control peptides (ViraFEST assay). The assay that was used to sequence DNA from cultured CD4+ T cells was the Oncomine TCR Beta short-read assay. TCRdb called the PCR reads again in MiXCR, with one record for every CDR3 protein. The table shows around 15,000 distinct CDR3 sequences, with about half occurring only once. The CDR3 consists of 14 residues. Note on this clonotype: Its specificity is unknown.

The source of this sequence is a human donor who had recovered from COVID-19. Specimen: CD4+ T cells from blood, cultured in vitro, collected about 7 months after SARS-CoV-2 vaccination. The genes are TRBV21-1 and TRBJ1-2; the table's D call TRBD1 went unverified against the DNA. TRBV21-1 is tagged as a pseudogene. CDR3 loop: CASSAEGGSYGYTF. DNA for the CDR3: TGTGCCAGCAGCGCGGAAGGGGGCTCCTATGGCTACACCTTC.